A single sample gave rise to the 30 T cell receptor beta chains below, sequenced in a study of regulatory T cells in long-lasting Graves disease. Sample time point: newly diagnosed GD, antithyroid drugs for less than 3 months. After RNA was extracted from PBMCs, the TCR library was made from it. Building of the TCR beta libraries involved iRepertoire HTBI primers and Arm-PCR of CDR3 regions. TCRdb fed the multiplex PCR reads into MiXCR, producing one record per CDR3 protein. The top ten clones hold 17% of a sample with roughly 420,000 distinct CDR3 sequences, 14% of them seen once. The same specimen was also included in a second study, on T cells in Graves' hyperthyroidism and ophthalmopathy.

The source material was peripheral blood mononuclear cells (PBMCs), sampled at new diagnosis, from a patient treated with antithyroid drugs. The receptors here all came from a woman aged 50 to 60 with Graves disease.

This clonotype was seen a few times. As the CDR3 is not closed by the conserved phenylalanine or tryptophan, this likely results from a read error. This rearrangement joins TRBV19 to TRBJ1-1; the match to TRBD1 covers 7 bases. Germline V gene sequence: CDR1 LNHDA, CDR2 SQIVND (reference sequence). J was trimmed by 0 bases and V by 1 base; bases with no gene match: 8. This CDR3 has 17 residues. The DNA for the CDR3 is TGTGCCAGTAGTATAGGGCTACAGGGGCGACTGAACACTGAAGCTTTCCTT. Translating it yields CASSIGLQGRLNTEAFL.

This clonotype was detected ten times or more. The chain has TRBV6-9 and TRBJ2-7; TRBD2 matches at 11 bases. The CDR3 covers 17 residues. V dropped 4 bases and J dropped 0; count of bases not matched to a gene: 8. Germline V gene sequence: CDR1 MNHGY, CDR2 SVAAGI. CDR3 sequence: CASSLPLAGGGSYEQYF. DNA for the CDR3: TGTGCCAGCAGTTTACCCTTAGCGGGAGGGGGCTCCTACGAGCAGTACTTC.

V is TRBV3-1 and J is TRBJ2-1; TRBD2 might be the D (6 bases). V was clipped by 0 bases and J by 7 bases, with 10 bases between them. CDR1 is LGHDT and CDR2 is YNNKEL in the germline V gene (reference sequence). The CDR3 runs to 14 residues. In DNA form, the CDR3 reads TGTGCCAGCAGCCAAGAAGCAGGGAGGAATGAGCAGTTCTTC. This codes for CASSQEAGRNEQFF.

This clonotype was found many times. The chain combines TRBV28 with TRBJ2-7, with 8 bases lining up with TRBD1. With 4 bases clipped from V and 7 bases from J, the junction kept 6 bases outside the gene matches. The CDR3 is 13 amino acids. CDR1 is MDHEN and CDR2 is SYDVKM in the germline V gene. CDR3 DNA sequence: TGTGCCAGCAGTTCAGGACAGGGCGAAGAGCAGTACTTC. Translation gives CASSSGQGEEQYF.

This clonotype was recorded a few times. This sequence joins TRBV16 and TRBJ2-2; D may match TRBD1 or TRBD2 (5 bases each). The CDR3 spans 15 residues. The V end was cut by 4 bases, the J end by 1 base, with 10 bases between. Germline V gene sequence: CDR1 KGHSY, CDR2 FQNENV. CDR3 loop: CASSPWDGNTGELFF. The CDR3, as DNA: TGTGCCAGCAGCCCCTGGGACGGGAACACCGGGGAGCTGTTTTTT.

This clonotype came up a few times. The chain uses TRBV9 and TRBJ2-1; D gene uncertain. There are 18 residues in the CDR3. Trimming removed 0 bases from V and 4 bases from J, with 20 bases in between. Germline V lookup: CDR1 SGDLS, CDR2 YYNGEE. The CDR3 coding sequence is TGTGCCAGCAGCGTAGGAAGCCCAACACCCTTTAGGTACAATGAGCAGTTCTTC. Encoded protein: CASSVGSPTPFRYNEQFF.

The table lists this clonotype with many counts. This chain joins TRBV11-2 and TRBJ2-4; no clear D gene. The CDR3 sequence is 11 residues long. Trimming took off 0 bases at V and 7 bases at J, with 1 base between the two ends. Per germline, CDR1 SGHAT and CDR2 FQNNGV. The CDR3 nucleotides are TGTGCCAGCAGCTTAGACAACATTCAGTACTTC. Translation: CASSLDNIQYF.

This chain joins TRBV5-1 and TRBJ2-7, with 9 positions matching TRBD1. The CDR3 runs 15 residues. The germline V gene encodes CDR1 SGHRS and CDR2 YFSETQ. V shed 4 bases, J shed 3 bases, and the junction held 8 bases outside the gene matches. CDR3 coding DNA: TGCGCCAGCAGCAATCTGGGACAGGGTGACTACGAGCAGTACTTC. This gives the protein CASSNLGQGDYEQYF.

This clonotype was seen many times. V is TRBV20-1 and J is TRBJ2-5; no clear D gene. Germline loops: CDR1 DFQATT, CDR2 SNEGSKA (reference sequence). V gave up 3 bases and J gave up 0 bases, with 8 bases separating them. The CDR3 contains 13 residues. The DNA of the CDR3 is TGCAGTGCTAGGTCGCCGTACCAAGAGACCCAGTACTTC. It yields the protein CSARSPYQETQYF.

The chain recombines TRBV7-9 with TRBJ2-3; 11 bases are shared with TRBD1. CDR1 is SEHNR, CDR2 FQNEAQ, per germline (reference sequence). The CDR3 is made up of 17 amino acids. V trimming: 3 bases; J trimming: 1 base; junction bases outside the gene matches: 6. Here the CDR3 reads CASSFRLGQGGTDTQYF. CDR3 nucleotide sequence: TGTGCCAGCAGCTTCCGGCTGGGACAGGGGGGCACAGATACGCAGTATTTT.

Turning to this clonotype: A clone one base away is much larger, so this may be a read error. The chain is built from TRBV18 and TRBJ2-1; maybe TRBD1 (6 bases). The CDR3 consists of 14 residues. In germline, CDR1 is KGHSH, CDR2 LQKENI. CDR3: CASSWDTQYNVQFF. For the CDR3, the DNA is TGTGCCAGCTCATGGGACACCCAATACAATGTGCAGTTCTTC.

This clonotype was recorded at least ten times. The chain recombines TRBV2 with TRBJ2-5; a possible D gene is TRBD1 (6 bases). The germline CDR1 and CDR2 sequences are SNHLY and FYNNEI. V lost 7 bases and J 1 base, leaving 10 bases between the germline ends. This CDR3 has 13 residues. For the CDR3, the DNA is TGTGCCAGCACATCGACAGGCCAAGAGACCCAGTACTTC. Translating gives CASTSTGQETQYF.

This clonotype was seen repeatedly, ten times or more. CDR3 sequence (DNA): TGTGCCAGCAGCCGGGACTCCTATAATTCACCCCTCCACTTT. Its translation: CASSRDSYNSPLHF. V usage is TRBV7-9 and J usage is TRBJ1-6; D not certain. Trimming took off 5 bases at V and 0 bases at J, with 5 bases between the two ends. Germline values: CDR1 SEHNR, CDR2 FQNEAQ (reference sequence). The CDR3 totals 14 residues.

This clonotype showed up just a few times. This chain uses TRBV20-1 with TRBJ2-7, with 9 bases that match TRBD1. The trim removed 5 bases at V and 1 base at J, leaving 6 bases unmatched. This CDR3 spans 14 amino acids. In germline, CDR1 is DFQATT, CDR2 SNEGSKA (reference sequence). CDR3 amino acids: CSAEDRGGSYEQYF. The CDR3 DNA reads as TGCAGTGCTGAGGACAGGGGAGGATCCTACGAGCAGTACTTC.

This clonotype came up many times. This chain uses TRBV6-1 with TRBJ1-5; the match to TRBD1 covers 9 bases. Unmatched junction bases numbered 5, after V lost 5 bases and J lost 6 bases. The germline V gene encodes CDR1 MNHNS and CDR2 SASEGT. The CDR3 is 14 residues long. The CDR3 here is CASSPTGGTQPQHF. CDR3 nucleotides: TGTGCCAGCAGTCCTACAGGGGGCACTCAGCCCCAGCATTTT.

This clonotype was recorded at least ten times. V and J are TRBV6-1 and TRBJ2-7; tentative D call: TRBD1 (8 bases). Germline V CDR1 and CDR2: MNHNS, SASEGT. Trimming left V 11 bases short and J 1 base short, with 21 bases between. The CDR3 consists of 15 residues. The CDR3 reads CAGGGGDRPSYEQYF. The CDR3 bases are TGTGCCGGCGGGGGAGGGGACAGGCCGTCCTACGAGCAGTACTTC.

The V and J genes are TRBV9 and TRBJ2-3, with D uncertain. CDR1 SGDLS and CDR2 YYNGEE come from the germline V gene. The CDR3 totals 14 residues. V was clipped by 0 bases and J by 8 bases, with 13 bases between them. The CDR3 nucleotides are TGTGCCAGCAGCGTAGAACCCAGGTCGGGTACGCAGTATTTT. Protein: CASSVEPRSGTQYF.

V usage is TRBV2 and J usage is TRBJ1-5; a possible D gene is TRBD1 (6 bases). This CDR3 region has 14 residues. The germline CDR1 and CDR2 sequences are SNHLY and FYNNEI. V lost 7 bases and J lost 3, with 13 bases in between. The CDR3 DNA is TGTGCCAGCAATACAGGGATCCCCAATCAGCCCCAGCATTTT. Its protein is CASNTGIPNQPQHF.

This clonotype was detected ten times or more. The V call is TRBV28, the J call TRBJ1-6; D not resolved. The CDR3 totals 13 residues. Trimming removed 3 bases from V and 11 bases from J, with 11 bases in between. Germline loops: CDR1 MDHEN, CDR2 SYDVKM. CDR3 loop: CASSFVGETPLHF. CDR3 sequence (DNA): TGTGCCAGCAGTTTTGTTGGAGAGACACCCCTCCACTTT.

The chain employs TRBV7-9 and TRBJ1-1; no firm D call. CDR1 and CDR2 from the germline V gene are SEHNR and FQNEAQ (reference sequence). The CDR3 totals 13 residues. The V gene lost 4 bases and the J gene lost 2 bases, with 8 bases spanning the gap. CDR3 residues: CASSSPANTEAFF. The CDR3 nucleotides read TGTGCCAGCAGCTCACCGGCCAACACTGAAGCTTTCTTT.

The sample holds many counts of this clonotype. This chain links TRBV28 with TRBJ2-2; 11 bases fit TRBD2. The V and J ends lost 6 bases and 7 bases, in that order; junction bases with no gene match: 4. Germline CDR1 reads MDHEN; CDR2 reads SYDVKM. This CDR3 has 14 residues. CDR3 coding DNA: TGTGCCAGCAGACTAGCGGGAGCCGGCGGGGAGCTGTTTTTT. Residues: CASRLAGAGGELFF.

This clonotype was detected a few times. Just one base apart from a much larger clone, this may be a read error. The CDR3 DNA reads as TGTGCCAACAACAACCCGGGAGGCACAGATACGCAGTATTTT. This gives the protein CANNNPGGTDTQYF. This chain connects TRBV11-2 to TRBJ2-3; weak D call: TRBD2 (6 bases). From germline, CDR1 is SGHAT and CDR2 FQNNGV. This CDR3 is built from 14 residues. V dropped 10 bases and J dropped 1 base, with 15 bases sitting between them.

There are a few counts of this clonotype. V is TRBV5-1 and J is TRBJ1-1; D not certain. Trimming took 1 base from V and 0 from J, leaving 10 bases between them. The CDR3 has 15 residues. Looked up from germline, CDR1 is SGHRS and CDR2 is YFSETQ. CDR3 nucleotide sequence: TGCGCCAGCAGCTTGCAGGTGGGGATGAACACTGAAGCTTTCTTT. Translated: CASSLQVGMNTEAFF.

In its sample, this clonotype was seen a few times. V gene TRBV27 combines with J gene TRBJ2-2, with TRBD1 identical over 7 bases. Germline V gene data show CDR1 as MNHEY and CDR2 as SMNVEV (reference sequence). The V gene end was trimmed by 6 bases and the J gene end by 0 bases; junction bases not matched to a gene: 4. The CDR3 contains 15 residues. CDR3 sequence: CASRPGQSNTGELFF. The CDR3, as DNA: TGTGCCAGCAGACCGGGACAGTCGAACACCGGGGAGCTGTTTTTT.

This clonotype occurred many times. The chain joins TRBV12-3 or TRBV12-4 to TRBJ2-2; possibly TRBD1 for D (6 bases). The V and J ends lost 5 bases and 0 bases respectively, with 10 bases between them. The CDR3 has 15 amino acids. The CDR3 DNA follows: TGTGCCAGCAGTCCGGGACACTCGAACACCGGGGAGCTGTTTTTT. Amino acid sequence: CASSPGHSNTGELFF.

This clonotype was seen ten or more times. This chain uses TRBV5-1 with TRBJ1-4; possible D gene TRBD1, 5 bases. CDR3 length: 16 residues. CDR1 and CDR2 from the germline V gene are SGHRS and YFSETQ. Trimming removed 5 bases from V and 7 bases from J, with 21 bases in between. The DNA of the CDR3 is TGCGCCAGCAGTCTCCTTTCCCAGGGAAGGGGTGAAAAACTGTTTTTT. This translates into CASSLLSQGRGEKLFF.

V usage is TRBV27 and J usage is TRBJ2-3, with 8 bases identical to TRBD2. The length of the CDR3 is 15 residues. Germline-derived CDR1 and CDR2 are MNHEY and SMNVEV (reference sequence). The V gene end was trimmed by 9 bases and the J gene end by 2 bases; junction bases not matched to a gene: 10. The CDR3 sequence is CASTSGLAFTDTQYF. Here the CDR3 DNA reads TGTGCCAGTACGAGTGGACTAGCCTTCACAGATACGCAGTATTTT.

This clonotype has just a few counts. The CDR3 DNA reads TGTGCCAGCTCCCAAGTTTCTGGCACAGATACGCAGTATTTT. This gives the protein CASSQVSGTDTQYF. The chain links TRBV9 to TRBJ2-3; D uncertain. Germline assignment: CDR1 SGDLS and CDR2 YYNGEE. Trimming took 7 bases from V and 1 from J, leaving 13 bases between them. The CDR3 has 14 amino acids.

This chain uses TRBV30 with TRBJ2-7, with D possibly being TRBD2 (5 bases). CDR1 and CDR2 (germline): GTSNPN, SVGIG (reference sequence). With 0 bases removed from V and 5 bases from J, the gap between germline ends came to 11 bases. This CDR3 is 13 amino acids long. The CDR3 sequence is CAWSVGSVHEQYF. In nucleotides, the CDR3 is TGTGCCTGGAGTGTGGGGAGCGTCCACGAGCAGTACTTC.

V is TRBV7-8 and J is TRBJ2-1, with D possibly matching TRBD1 (6 bases). With 3 bases removed from V and 3 bases from J, the gap between germline ends came to 12 bases. This CDR3 has 15 amino acids. CDR1 and CDR2 from the germline V gene are SGHVS and FQNEAQ. CDR3: CASSFSQGFYNEQFF. The CDR3 bases are TGTGCCAGCAGCTTTAGTCAGGGGTTCTACAATGAGCAGTTCTTC. Combining the CDR3 with reference TRBV7-8 and TRBJ2-1 gives the whole variable domain GAGVSQSPRYKVAKRGQDVALRCDPISGHVSLFWYQQALGQGPEFLTYFQNEAQLDKSGLPSDRFFAERPEGSVSTLKIQRTQQEDSAVYLCASSFSQGFYNEQFFGPGTRLTVL.